Following are 9 T cell receptor beta chains from one sample sequenced in a study of blood T cell repertoires in COVID-19. Here immunoSEQ multiplex PCR was the method, and the copy in TCRdb shows in-frame clones only, minus some. The sample contains roughly 92,000 clones, 80% to 90% of which appear only once. Specimen: peripheral blood. Receptors originate from a human donor with acute or convalescent COVID-19. The donor label of this sample is uncertain.

This clone turned up a few times. The chain carries TRBV29-1 and TRBJ2-1; D possibly corresponds to TRBD2 (6 bases). This CDR3 contains 14 residues. V was trimmed by 3 bases and J by 0 bases, leaving 9 bases between them. Germline V gives CDR1 SQVTM, CDR2 ANQGSEA. As DNA, the CDR3 is TGCAGCGTTGAGGGCGGGAACTCCTACAATGAGCAGTTCTTC. Its translation: CSVEGGNSYNEQFF.

A word on this clone: At the DNA level, this CDR3 is encoded by other sequences in the same sample as well. This chain uses TRBV5-4 with TRBJ2-3; 12 positions agree with TRBD2. V lost 0 bases and J lost 1; bases outside the gene matches: 0. The length of the CDR3 is 16 residues. Germline values: CDR1 SGHNT, CDR2 YYREEE (reference sequence). The CDR3 region is CASSLGTSGGTDTQYF. The CDR3, as DNA: TGTGCCAGCAGCTTGGGGACTAGCGGGGGCACAGATACGCAGTATTTT. Together with reference TRBV5-4 and TRBJ2-3, the CDR3 gives the full variable domain: ETGVTQSPTHLIKTRGQQVTLRCSSQSGHNTVSWYQQALGQGPQFIFQYYREEENGRGNFPPRFSGLQFPNYSSELNVNALELDDSALYLCASSLGTSGGTDTQYFGPGTRLTVL.

V usage is TRBV29-1 and J usage is TRBJ2-3; D not certain. This CDR3 is 12 amino acids long. CDR1 and CDR2 (germline): SQVTM, ANQGSEA. V lost 6 bases and J 6 bases, leaving 13 bases between the germline ends. CDR3 nucleotide sequence: TGCAGCGTCGGCTTTACGGGTGATACGCAGTATTTT. It specifies CSVGFTGDTQYF.

The CDR3 protein is CASTLPTGGTPYEQYF. DNA of the CDR3: TGTGCCAGCACCCTACCGACCGGGGGGACCCCCTACGAGCAGTACTTC. The chain joins TRBV5-6 to TRBJ2-7, with 7 bases aligning to TRBD2. CDR1 SGHDT and CDR2 YYEEEE come from the germline V gene. The CDR3 consists of 16 residues. Trimming at V came to 6 bases and at J to 2 bases, leaving 14 bases not matched to a gene.

The rearrangement uses TRBV6-5 and TRBJ1-5; 7 positions agree with TRBD1. Germline V lookup: CDR1 MNHEY, CDR2 SVGAGI. This CDR3 has 14 amino acids. With 7 bases clipped from V and 1 base from J, the junction kept 4 bases outside the gene matches. CDR3 DNA sequence: TGTGCCAGCATAGAGGGGGCAAGCAATCAGCCCCAGCATTTT. Translated: CASIEGASNQPQHF.

The chain links TRBV7-2 to TRBJ1-4; D is undetermined. V was shortened by 5 bases and J by 0 bases, with 10 bases between the two germline ends. This CDR3 is 15 amino acids long. The V gene's germline CDR1 is SGHTA and CDR2 FQGNSA. The CDR3 is CASSRSGTTNEKLFF. The CDR3 bases are TGTGCCAGCAGCAGATCCGGGACAACTAATGAAAAACTGTTTTTT.

The chain has TRBV7-9 and TRBJ2-2; 10 nucleotides agree with TRBD1. The CDR3 totals 18 residues. The junction had 14 bases not matched to a gene; V was cut back by 5 bases and J by 5 bases. Germline CDR1 is SEHNR and CDR2 is FQNEAQ (reference sequence). CDR3 sequence reads: CASSPQFGQGVKTGELFF. In DNA form, the CDR3 reads TGTGCCAGCAGCCCGCAGTTTGGACAGGGGGTAAAGACCGGGGAGCTGTTTTTT.

The J gene is TRBJ1-2, the V gene TRBV7-2, with unresolved D. Trimming took off 5 bases at V and 1 base at J, with 8 bases between the two ends. Germline CDR1 SGHTA, CDR2 FQGNSA. The CDR3 totals 13 residues. The CDR3 loop is CASSPGRNYGYTF. In DNA form, the CDR3 reads TGTGCCAGCAGCCCCGGTCGTAACTATGGCTACACCTTC.

This clone came up once. This chain connects TRBV10-3 to TRBJ1-2, with D possibly matching TRBD1 (6 bases). Germline values: CDR1 ENHRY, CDR2 SYGVKD. V lost 11 bases and J lost 8, with 15 bases in between. The CDR3 has 11 amino acids. The CDR3 coding sequence is TGTGCCGCAACCCCAGGGGACGGCTACACCTTC. This sequence encodes CAATPGDGYTF.